Included here is one TCR beta chain sequence, with context. CDR1 SGHAT and CDR2 FQNNGV come from the germline V gene. CDR3 length: 13 residues. V lost 2 bases and J lost 8, with 9 bases in between. The entry originates in a study of blood T cell repertoires in COVID-19. Study-wide context: Donors in the United States, Italy and Spain gave samples during acute or convalescent COVID-19. T cells, B-cell-depleted T cells, or PBMCs provided the cDNA or gDNA that served as material.

The method was immunoSEQ multiplex PCR; TCRdb's version includes in-frame clones alone and lacks a portion of them. The profile shows tens of thousands of clones, about 85% of them singletons. The TCR was taken from a human donor in a cohort sampled during active COVID-19. Sequenced: peripheral blood. The rearrangement joins TRBV11-2 to TRBJ1-4, with D perhaps TRBD1 (6 bases). CDR3 coding DNA: TGTGCCAGCAGCTTACAGGGGCCCGAAAAACTGTTTTTT. Its translation is CASSLQGPEKLFF.